The entry below gives a single T cell receptor beta chain sequence along with its context. Participants had their cohort set by participant-reported clinical history. There are 17 residues in the CDR3. The V gene end was trimmed by 3 bases and the J gene end by 5 bases; junction bases not matched to a gene: 12. The germline V gene has CDR1 LGHDT and CDR2 YNNKEL (reference sequence). The data were taken from a study of blood T cell repertoires in COVID-19. For the study at large: Material from acute and convalescent COVID-19 was sourced from the United States, Italy and Spain. T cells, B-cell-depleted T cells, or PBMCs provided the cDNA or gDNA that served as material.

Method: immunoSEQ multiplex PCR; TCRdb's copy keeps in-frame clones and lacks some. The data contain around 250,000 clones, around 84% of them seen just once; the ten biggest clones take up around 4.1%. This chain connects TRBV3-1 (or the pseudogene TRBV3-2) to TRBJ2-5; 10 positions match TRBD2. The receptor comes from a man aged 25 to 40 with acute COVID-19. Sequencing was done on a sample of PBMCs or T cells enriched from blood (not recorded which). The CDR3 nucleotides read TGTGCCAGCAGCCACCGGAAGACTAGCGGGCCTTCCGAGACCCAGTACTTC. The encoded protein is CASSHRKTSGPSETQYF.